These 14 T cell receptor beta chains share one sample of origin, sequenced in a study of cytomegalovirus exposure and HLA in healthy donors. Amplification used 60 Vbeta primers and 13 Jbeta primers. The data were produced by immunoSEQ multiplex PCR, yet TCRdb's version contains in-frame clones alone and is incomplete. The sample lists more than 110,000 clones, around four fifths seen once, with 1.4% to 1.5% in the top ten. Sequencing was carried out using PBMCs. The receptor source for this set is a man between 25 and 39 years old in good health and CMV-seropositive.

This clone has a single count. The chain carries TRBV7-6 and TRBJ1-1; no clear D. CDR3 size: 13 residues. Trimming left V 5 bases short and J 1 base short, with 8 bases between. Per the germline V gene, CDR1 is SGHVS and CDR2 is FNYEAQ. The CDR3 DNA reads TGTGCCAGCAGCACCCAGGAGAACACTGAAGCTTTCTTT. This encodes CASSTQENTEAFF. Complete variable domain (other parts from reference TRBV7-6 and TRBJ1-1): GAGVSQSPRYKVTKRGQDVALRCDPISGHVSLYWYRQALGQGPEFLTYFNYEAQQDKSGLPNDRFSAERPEGSISTLTIQRTEQRDSAMYRCASSTQENTEAFFGQGTRLTVV.

The V and J genes are TRBV5-4 and TRBJ2-1; 9 nucleotides line up with TRBD1. Germline V gene sequence: CDR1 SGHNT, CDR2 YYREEE (reference sequence). The CDR3 runs 15 residues. With 3 bases clipped from V and 6 bases from J, the junction kept 7 bases outside the gene matches. In DNA form, the CDR3 reads TGTGCCAGCAGCTCCGGACAGGGGATCGGCAATGAGCAGTTCTTC. Translation gives CASSSGQGIGNEQFF.

This chain connects TRBV6-5 to TRBJ2-2; possibly TRBD1 for D (6 bases). The CDR3 loop spans 13 amino acids. Germline CDR1 and CDR2: MNHEY and SVGAGI. With 9 bases removed from V and 4 bases from J, the gap between germline ends came to 12 bases. The chain's CDR3 is CASAGQTTGELFF. The CDR3, as DNA: TGTGCCAGTGCCGGACAGACCACCGGGGAGCTGTTTTTT.

The chain recombines TRBV2 with TRBJ2-7, with D perhaps TRBD2 (5 bases). Germline V CDR1 and CDR2: SNHLY, FYNNEI. The CDR3 is 11 amino acids. Trimming left V 8 bases short and J 7 bases short, with 12 bases between. The CDR3 reads CASEARTEQYF. The CDR3 DNA reads TGTGCCAGCGAAGCTAGGACTGAGCAGTACTTC.

In this sample, this clone turned up a few times. The CDR3 loop is CASSQQLAVGTGELFF. DNA of the CDR3: TGTGCCAGCAGCCAGCAACTAGCGGTGGGCACCGGGGAGCTGTTTTTT. The rearrangement uses TRBV4-2 and TRBJ2-2; TRBD2 matches 8 bases. CDR1 is LGHNA and CDR2 is YNFKEQ in the germline V gene. This CDR3 is built from 16 residues. Trimming cost V 3 bases and J 4 bases; bases outside gene matches: 7.

The table lists this clone with a count of one. This same CDR3 is encoded by further DNA sequences in the sample. This sequence joins TRBV28 and TRBJ1-2; D ambiguous. Germline V gene lookup returns CDR1 MDHEN and CDR2 SYDVKM. The CDR3 has 12 residues. V was shortened by 4 bases and J by 4 bases, with 7 bases between the two germline ends. CDR3 sequence reads: CASSSEGYGYTF. The CDR3 coding sequence is TGTGCCAGCAGTTCAGAGGGCTATGGCTACACCTTC.

With regard to this clone: An end of the junction does not agree with germline; a read error may underlie this. The CDR3 region has the DNA TGTGCTAGCAGCTTGGGGGGGAATCAAGCTTTCTTT. This gives the protein CASSLGGNQAFF. V usage is TRBV7-9 and J usage is TRBJ1-1, with D maybe TRBD1 (5 bases). CDR1 is SEHNR and CDR2 is FQNEAQ in the germline V gene (reference sequence). The length of the CDR3 is 12 residues.

The V gene is TRBV6-5, the J gene TRBJ2-7; 8 nucleotides match TRBD2. Germline V gene sequence: CDR1 MNHEY, CDR2 SVGAGI. This CDR3 contains 13 residues. V trimming: 7 bases; J trimming: 7 bases; junction bases outside the gene matches: 9. DNA of the CDR3: TGTGCCAGCACCCCGGGGGGGGCTCGGGAGCAGTACTTC. This translates into CASTPGGAREQYF.

V gene TRBV27 combines with J gene TRBJ2-1; 12 nucleotides align to TRBD2. Germline values: CDR1 MNHEY, CDR2 SMNVEV (reference sequence). J was trimmed by 6 bases and V by 7 bases; bases with no gene match: 1. The CDR3 extends over 13 amino acids. The DNA of the CDR3 is TGTGCCAGCAAACTAGCGGGGGGCAATGAGCAGTTCTTC. Its protein is CASKLAGGNEQFF.

V and J are TRBV18 and TRBJ1-4, with D possibly TRBD1 on 6 matching bases. Per germline, CDR1 KGHSH and CDR2 LQKENI. This CDR3 is 15 amino acids long. Trimming took 3 bases from V and 3 from J, leaving 11 bases between them. The CDR3 loop is CASSPPGQPNEKLFF. CDR3 nucleotide sequence: TGTGCCAGCTCACCTCCGGGACAACCTAATGAAAAACTGTTTTTT.

The gene calls are TRBV7-8 and TRBJ2-5, with unresolved D. This CDR3 region has 18 residues. Germline V gene data show CDR1 as SGHVS and CDR2 as FQNEAQ. V was shortened by 0 bases and J by 4 bases, with 21 bases between the two germline ends. The CDR3 bases are TGTGCCAGCAGCTTAGCAGGCGGTACAAGCGCCTCGTCAGAGACCCAGTACTTC. Encoded protein: CASSLAGGTSASSETQYF.

CDR3: CASSLERDSLNYEQYF. CDR3 in DNA: TGCGCCAGCAGCCTAGAGCGGGACTCCCTAAACTACGAGCAGTACTTC. The chain employs TRBV5-1 and TRBJ2-7, with TRBD2 identical over 7 bases. Trimming took 4 bases from V and 3 from J; bases not matched to a gene: 13. Germline lookup yields CDR1 SGHRS and CDR2 YFSETQ. CDR3 length: 16 residues.

As concerns this clone: One end of the junction fails to match germline, which may point to a read error. The V call is TRBV11-2, the J call TRBJ2-1; maybe TRBD2 (5 bases). The CDR3 runs to 12 residues. Germline assignment: CDR1 SGHAT and CDR2 FQNNGV. The CDR3 coding sequence is TGTGCCAGCAGTTTAGAGGAGGATGAGCAGTTCTTC. Residues: CASSLEEDEQFF.

V is TRBV10-3 and J is TRBJ1-3; D is possibly TRBD1 (5 bases). Germline lookup yields CDR1 ENHRY and CDR2 SYGVKD. The CDR3 sequence is 19 residues long. V shed 0 bases and J shed 0 bases, with 18 bases lying between them. This CDR3 is CAISESWGQGPDSGNTIYF. The CDR3 nucleotides read TGTGCCATCAGTGAGTCTTGGGGTCAGGGCCCCGACTCTGGAAACACCATATATTTT.